The 6 T cell receptor beta chains reported below all come from one sample, sequenced in a study of naive CD8 T cells in extremely preterm neonates. Repertoires were generated with immunoSEQ multiplex PCR, while TCRdb's copy carries only in-frame clones and drops some. The sample lists about 5,500 clones, about 97% seen once, with 0.75% to 0.8% in the top ten. The sample was naive CD8+ T cells from blood. These receptors all come from a human donor in good health.

CDR3 residues: CASSDRTGLGFRGGYTF. The CDR3 DNA is TGTGCCAGCAGCGATCGGACAGGGCTAGGATTTCGGGGTGGCTACACCTTC. The chain is built from TRBV9 and TRBJ1-2; 8 bases are shared with TRBD1. The CDR3 has 17 amino acids. Germline V lookup: CDR1 SGDLS, CDR2 YYNGEE. V gave up 3 bases and J gave up 7 bases; unmatched junction bases: 17.

The gene calls are TRBV27 and TRBJ2-7, with 8 bases aligning to TRBD1. This CDR3 region has 16 residues. V was pared by 5 bases and J by 3 bases, with 12 bases of the junction left unmatched. Germline V gene data show CDR1 as MNHEY and CDR2 as SMNVEV (reference sequence). The CDR3 loop is CASSPTGGNLLYEQYF. CDR3 nucleotide sequence: TGTGCCAGCAGTCCAACAGGGGGGAATCTCCTCTACGAGCAGTACTTC.

The chain joins TRBV4-3 to TRBJ2-7, with 11 bases aligning to TRBD2. V shed 1 base, J shed 3 bases, and the junction held 8 bases outside the gene matches. This CDR3 region has 17 residues. CDR1 and CDR2 (germline): LGHNA, YSLEER. In nucleotides, the CDR3 is TGCGCCAGCAGCCAAGTTTTCCGGGGGACTAGCGGCTACGAGCAGTACTTC. Its protein is CASSQVFRGTSGYEQYF.

This clone was seen only a few times. The CDR3 spells CASSQHREGSGNTIYF. The DNA for the CDR3 is TGCGCCAGCAGCCAACACAGGGAGGGCTCTGGAAACACCATATATTTT. The V and J genes are TRBV4-3 and TRBJ1-3; the D gene is possibly TRBD1 (6 bases). In germline, CDR1 is LGHNA, CDR2 YSLEER. Trimming pared 2 bases from V and 0 bases from J, leaving 11 bases between. The CDR3 is made up of 16 amino acids.

The chain is built from TRBV28 and TRBJ2-5; D ambiguous. The germline gives CDR1 MDHEN, CDR2 SYDVKM. V was cut by 3 bases and J by 5 bases, with 7 bases left in between. The CDR3 is made up of 12 amino acids. CDR3 in DNA: TGTGCCAGCAGTTTCCTTCGGGAGACCCAGTACTTC. It encodes CASSFLRETQYF.

The rearrangement uses TRBV28 and TRBJ2-7; 10 bases fit TRBD2. The CDR3 spans 15 residues. Unmatched junction bases numbered 3, after V lost 2 bases and J lost 2 bases. CDR1 and CDR2 from the germline V gene are MDHEN and SYDVKM. Written as DNA, the CDR3 is TGTGCCAGCAGTTTAAGCGGGGGGGAGCCCTACGAGCAGTACGTC. Translated: CASSLSGGEPYEQYV.